The 32 T cell receptor beta chains given below trace back to one sample, sequenced in a study of breast tumors, draining lymph nodes, adjacent tissues. A single record per CDR3 protein comes from TCRdb applying MiXCR to the multiplex PCR reads. The sample includes under 85,000 distinct CDR3 sequences, roughly a fifth of them seen just once. Breast cancer patients provided tissue from their axillary draining lymph nodes. Sequences were obtained from axillary lymph node tissue. The receptors shown here come from a female donor with breast cancer. Some clones in this sample may be carry-over from other donors' samples.

The chain is built from TRBV28 and TRBJ1-5; 9 bases are shared with TRBD1. The germline gives CDR1 MDHEN, CDR2 SYDVKM. The ends lost 3 bases at V and 6 bases at J; junction bases unmatched: 6. CDR3 size: 15 residues. The CDR3 DNA is TGTGCCAGCAGTTTTGGGACAGGGCAAAGTCAGCCCCAGCATTTT. Protein sequence: CASSFGTGQSQPQHF.

This clonotype was found many times. This chain connects TRBV20-1 to TRBJ1-2; 7 bases are shared with TRBD1. J was trimmed by 0 bases and V by 0 bases; bases with no gene match: 13. The CDR3 sequence is 18 residues long. Germline V gives CDR1 DFQATT, CDR2 SNEGSKA (reference sequence). Here the CDR3 reads CSARDVGQTGSPNYGYTF. CDR3 in DNA: TGCAGTGCTAGAGATGTGGGACAGACGGGGTCCCCTAACTATGGCTACACCTTC.

This clonotype has just a few counts. This sequence joins TRBV28 and TRBJ1-3; 9 bases fit TRBD1. From germline, CDR1 is MDHEN and CDR2 SYDVKM. The CDR3 extends over 14 amino acids. The ends lost 6 bases at V and 7 bases at J; junction bases unmatched: 7. CDR3 nucleotide sequence: TGTGCCAGCAGGCCACAGGGGGCGGTTAACACCATATATTTT. Translated, it gives CASRPQGAVNTIYF.

This clonotype ranks as medium-sized. This sequence joins TRBV15 and TRBJ1-4; D ambiguous. The germline V gene encodes CDR1 LNHNV and CDR2 YYDKDF (reference sequence). V was trimmed by 0 bases and J by 0 bases, leaving 5 bases between them. CDR3 length: 15 amino acids. CDR3 nucleotides: TGTGCCACCAGCAGAGATTTTGCAACTAATGAAAAACTGTTTTTT. It specifies CATSRDFATNEKLFF. Based on the CDR3 plus reference TRBV15 and TRBJ1-4, the full variable domain is DAMVIQNPRYQVTQFGKPVTLSCSQTLNHNVMYWYQQKSSQAPKLLFHYYDKDFNNEADTPDNFQSRRPNTSFCFLDIRSPGLGDTAMYLCATSRDFATNEKLFFGSGTQLSVL.

This clonotype was seen repeatedly, ten times or more. The V call is TRBV10-3, the J call TRBJ2-7; a possible D gene is TRBD1 (6 bases). The CDR3 consists of 13 residues. Per germline, CDR1 ENHRY and CDR2 SYGVKD. Trimming removed 2 bases from V and 6 bases from J, with 11 bases in between. The CDR3 protein is CAISEGQGTEQYF. CDR3 in DNA: TGTGCCATCAGTGAGGGCCAGGGGACCGAGCAGTACTTC.

On this clonotype: A single base separates this from a much larger clone, so it may be a read error. Because it lacks the conserved phenylalanine or tryptophan at the end, this CDR3 is likely a read error. This rearrangement joins TRBV6-5 to TRBJ1-6; TRBD1 matches 8 bases. Germline-derived CDR1 and CDR2 are MNHEY and SVGAGI. This CDR3 spans 15 amino acids. V gave up 5 bases and J gave up 5 bases; unmatched junction bases: 5. The chain's CDR3 is CASSLRGPDNSPLHL. The DNA for the CDR3 is TGTGCCAGCAGTCTCAGGGGGCCGGATAATTCACCCCTCCACCTT.

The chain couples TRBV4-1 to TRBJ1-1, with D tentatively TRBD1 (5 bases). Per germline, CDR1 MGHRA and CDR2 YSYEKL. The germline V and J ends were trimmed by 1 base and 1 base, with 10 bases remaining between them. The CDR3 runs 15 residues. For the CDR3, the DNA is TGCGCCAGCAGCCAAGTTGAGGGGCAGAACACTGAAGCTTTCTTT. Amino acid sequence: CASSQVEGQNTEAFF.

As for this clonotype: One base away lies a much larger clone, so this may be a sequencing read error. This rearrangement joins TRBV28 to TRBJ1-6; no firm D call. Germline CDR1 is MDHEN and CDR2 is SYDVKM. The CDR3 is 12 residues long. The CDR3 protein is CASGVYSSPLHF. CDR3 nucleotide sequence: TGTGCCAGCGGGGTTTATAGTTCACCCCTCCACTTT.

At least ten counts were recorded for this clonotype. V usage is TRBV19 and J usage is TRBJ2-1; 7 positions match TRBD2. CDR3 length equals 15 residues. With V trimmed by 0 bases and J by 2 bases, 1 base remained unmatched. Per germline, CDR1 LNHDA and CDR2 SQIVND (reference sequence). CDR3 residues: CASSIEGTTYNEQFF. DNA for the CDR3: TGTGCCAGTAGTATAGAAGGGACTACCTACAATGAGCAGTTCTTC. Combining the CDR3 with reference TRBV19 and TRBJ2-1 gives the whole variable domain DGGITQSPKYLFRKEGQNVTLSCEQNLNHDAMYWYRQDPGQGLRLIYYSQIVNDFQKGDIAEGYSVSREKKESFPLTVTSAQKNPTAFYLCASSIEGTTYNEQFFGPGTRLTVL.

This clonotype was seen only a few times. The rearrangement uses TRBV30 and TRBJ2-3; 8 positions match TRBD2. Per the germline V gene, CDR1 is GTSNPN and CDR2 is SVGIG (reference sequence). The V and J ends lost 3 bases and 6 bases, in that order; junction bases with no gene match: 11. CDR3 length: 15 residues. The CDR3: CAWRLGSGKRDTQYF. The CDR3 nucleotides are TGTGCCTGGAGGCTAGGTAGCGGGAAACGGGATACGCAGTATTTT.

This clonotype was seen at least ten times. CDR3 sequence (DNA): TGCGCCAGCAGGCCCCAGATCGACAACTCTGGAAACACCATATATTTT. Its translation is CASRPQIDNSGNTIYF. This chain joins TRBV5-1 and TRBJ1-3; D is uncertain. The germline CDR1 and CDR2 sequences are SGHRS and YFSETQ. Trimming cost V 5 bases and J 0 bases, with 15 bases left between them. This CDR3 is built from 16 residues.

Ten or more counts support this clonotype. This chain links TRBV9 with TRBJ2-3; perhaps TRBD2 as D (6 bases). Trimming left V 3 bases short and J 2 bases short, with 25 bases between. Germline V gene data show CDR1 as SGDLS and CDR2 as YYNGEE. There are 19 residues in the CDR3. DNA of the CDR3: TGTGCCAGCAGCGAAAAAGACCCTCATGGGCGGGGCCTCACAGATACGCAGTATTTT. Encoded protein: CASSEKDPHGRGLTDTQYF.

A note on this clonotype: One end of the junction varies from germline; a read error may be responsible. The V and J genes are TRBV5-1 and TRBJ1-3; D is uncertain. Germline CDR1 SGHRS, CDR2 YFSETQ. The CDR3 contains 15 residues. This CDR3 reads CASSFGVSSGNTVYF. DNA for the CDR3: TGCGCCAGCAGCTTCGGGGTGAGCTCTGGAAACACCGTATATTTT. Combining the CDR3 with reference TRBV5-1 and TRBJ1-3 gives the whole variable domain KAGVTQTPRYLIKTRGQQVTLSCSPISGHRSVSWYQQTPGQGLQFLFEYFSETQRNKGNFPGRFSGRQFSNSRSEMNVSTLELGDSALYLCASSFGVSSGNTVYFGEGSWLTVV.

In this sample, this clonotype turned up many times. This chain joins TRBV6-1 and TRBJ1-2, with TRBD1 matching over 7 bases. After removal of 6 bases from V and 4 bases from J, the junction contained 8 bases not matched to a gene. Germline lookup yields CDR1 MNHNS and CDR2 SASEGT. The CDR3 runs 14 residues. In DNA, the CDR3 is TGTGCCAGCAGAGACAGGGCGATCGGCTATGGCTACACCTTC. Protein: CASRDRAIGYGYTF.

Comment on this clonotype: This sequence may be a read error, since a much larger clone differs from it by one base. The chain joins TRBV6-1 to TRBJ2-3; D not certain. The DNA end is more similar to TRBJ1-5, so the J call may be wrong. CDR3 length: 11 residues. CDR1 and CDR2 (germline): MNHNS, SASEGT. DNA of the CDR3: TGTGCCAGCCAATTAGGTGGTACGCAGCATTTT. Amino acid sequence: CASQLGGTQHF.

The chain has TRBV11-1 and TRBJ2-3, with D hard to call. Germline CDR1 is SGHAT and CDR2 is FQDESV (reference sequence). V was pared by 2 bases and J by 0 bases, with 9 bases between. The length of the CDR3 is 15 residues. The CDR3 nucleotides are TGTGCCAGCAGCTTAAAAAGTGCTAGCACAGATACGCAGTATTTT. Protein product: CASSLKSASTDTQYF.

This clonotype has a count of ten or more. V is TRBV9 and J is TRBJ2-3, with D unresolved. CDR1 SGDLS and CDR2 YYNGEE come from the germline V gene. This CDR3 is built from 14 residues. Trimming took off 0 bases at V and 0 bases at J, with 5 bases between the two ends. CDR3 sequence: CASSVGPSTDTQYF. As DNA, the CDR3 is TGTGCCAGCAGCGTAGGGCCGAGCACAGATACGCAGTATTTT.

This clonotype was detected many times. The gene calls are TRBV7-2 and TRBJ2-3, with D unclear. This CDR3 region has 14 residues. Germline lookup yields CDR1 SGHTA and CDR2 FQGNSA. Trimming removed 7 bases at V and 2 bases at J, with 13 bases between. For the CDR3, the DNA is TGTGCCAGCACCCGAGTAGATTACACAGATACGCAGTATTTT. This gives the protein CASTRVDYTDTQYF.

As regards this clonotype: A clone one base away is much larger, so this may be a read error. The rearrangement joins TRBV4-3 to TRBJ2-2; a possible D gene is TRBD2 (7 bases). The CDR3 runs 15 residues. The germline CDR1 and CDR2 sequences are LGHNA and YSLEER. V lost 2 bases, J lost 7 bases, and 14 bases lay in between. The CDR3 DNA sequence: TGCGCCAGCAGCCAAAATCGGGGGGCCTTCGGGGAGCTGTTTTTT. Translating it yields CASSQNRGAFGELFF.

In this sample, this clonotype turned up a few times. A much bigger clone sits one base away, suggesting this may be a read error. The rearrangement links TRBV7-2 to TRBJ2-7; D gene uncertain. This CDR3 contains 13 residues. The V end lost 1 base, the J end lost 9 bases, and 13 bases lay between the germline ends. The germline V gene has CDR1 SGHTA and CDR2 FQGNSA. For the CDR3, the DNA is TGTGCCAGCAGCTTAGTATTTGCGTGGGGGCAGTACTTC. Amino acid sequence: CASSLVFAWGQYF.

Regarding this clonotype: This may come from a read error, since a much larger clone is one base off. The gene calls are TRBV20-1 and TRBJ1-3; D is uncertain. Germline CDR1 DFQATT, CDR2 SNEGSKA (reference sequence). Trimming removed 6 bases from V and 0 bases from J, with 12 bases in between. This CDR3 region has 14 residues. CDR3 in DNA: TGCAGTGCCCAACGCCCCGGCTCTGGAAACACCATATATTTT. As protein: CSAQRPGSGNTIYF.

In this sample, this clonotype turned up many times. The chain uses TRBV5-1 and TRBJ2-7; D is unresolved. CDR3 length: 10 residues. Germline loops: CDR1 SGHRS, CDR2 YFSETQ. Trimming took off 9 bases at V and 2 bases at J, with 6 bases between the two ends. In nucleotides, the CDR3 is TGCGCCAACCCGACCTACGAGCAGTACTTC. Encoded protein: CANPTYEQYF.

In its sample, this clonotype was seen a few times. The rearrangement joins TRBV6-1 to TRBJ2-2, with D perhaps given as TRBD1 or TRBD2 (5 bases each). Germline V gene data show CDR1 as MNHNS and CDR2 as SASEGT. V was trimmed by 7 bases and J by 5 bases, leaving 17 bases between them. CDR3 length: 15 residues. In nucleotides, the CDR3 is TGTGCCAGCATCGTTCCGGGACCCCAGACCGGGGAGCTGTTTTTT. This codes for CASIVPGPQTGELFF.

In the case of this clonotype: A read error may be the cause here, since a much bigger clone is one base away. The chain recombines TRBV6-2 or TRBV6-3 with TRBJ1-2; no definite D call. Germline values: CDR1 MNHEY, CDR2 SVGEGT. This CDR3 has 11 amino acids. The V gene lost 5 bases and the J gene lost 8 bases, with 9 bases spanning the gap. The CDR3 loop is CASSTAWGYTF. In nucleotides, the CDR3 is TGTGCCAGCAGTACCGCCTGGGGCTACACCTTC.

Concerning this clonotype itself: No conserved phenylalanine or tryptophan ends this CDR3, so it is likely a read error. The rearrangement uses TRBV2 and TRBJ2-2, with a tentative D call TRBD2 (6 bases). The CDR3 loop spans 14 amino acids. In germline, CDR1 is SNHLY, CDR2 FYNNEI. CDR3 residues: CARNSGSNAGELFS. In DNA, the CDR3 is TGTGCCAGGAATAGCGGTTCGAACGCCGGGGAGCTGTTTTCT.

There are a few counts of this clonotype. The chain uses TRBV5-4 and TRBJ1-2, with 7 nucleotides matching TRBD1. The V gene's germline CDR1 is SGHNT and CDR2 YYREEE (reference sequence). The CDR3 consists of 13 residues. V shed 0 bases, J shed 5 bases, and the junction held 1 base outside the gene matches. The CDR3 DNA reads TGTGCCAGCAGCTTGGGGGACAGTTATGGCTACACCTTC. It encodes CASSLGDSYGYTF.

Comments on this clonotype: Germline and junction disagree at one end, which may indicate a read error. J is TRBJ2-7 and V is TRBV4-1; 8 bases map to TRBD1. Germline CDR1 MGHRA, CDR2 YSYEKL. The CDR3 has 16 residues. CDR3 amino acids: CASSQDAQGELGEQYF. The CDR3 DNA is TGCGCCAGCAGTCAAGATGCACAGGGGGAGTTGGGGGAGCAGTACTTC.

The sample holds many counts of this clonotype. The genes are TRBV5-1 and TRBJ1-3, with no clear D. This CDR3 spans 14 amino acids. Trimming took off 0 bases at V and 3 bases at J, with 7 bases between the two ends. The germline CDR1 and CDR2 sequences are SGHRS and YFSETQ. The CDR3 coding sequence is TGCGCCAGCAGCTTGGGCAGCGATGGAAACACCATATATTTT. Translation gives CASSLGSDGNTIYF. The variable domain in full, completed from reference TRBV5-1 and TRBJ1-3, reads KAGVTQTPRYLIKTRGQQVTLSCSPISGHRSVSWYQQTPGQGLQFLFEYFSETQRNKGNFPGRFSGRQFSNSRSEMNVSTLELGDSALYLCASSLGSDGNTIYFGEGSWLTVV.

In its sample, this clonotype was seen a few times. The V gene is TRBV4-3, the J gene TRBJ2-5; D is unclear. Trimming removed 0 bases from V and 2 bases from J, with 10 bases in between. The CDR3 has 15 residues. Germline V lookup: CDR1 LGHNA, CDR2 YSLEER. Written as DNA, the CDR3 is TGCGCCAGCAGCCAAGACGTGACACAGCAAGAGACCCAGTACTTC. Its translation is CASSQDVTQQETQYF.

This clonotype has ten or more counts. The rearrangement joins TRBV29-1 to TRBJ2-3; 11 bases are a match to TRBD1. The junction had 6 bases not matched to a gene; V was cut back by 7 bases and J by 3 bases. CDR3 length: 14 amino acids. CDR1 is SQVTM and CDR2 is ANQGSEA in the germline V gene. DNA for the CDR3: TGCAGCGAGACCGGGACAGGGGGAACAGATACGCAGTATTTT. It yields the protein CSETGTGGTDTQYF.

This clonotype was recorded many times. The chain combines TRBV20-1 with TRBJ1-5, with D possibly being TRBD1 (6 bases). This CDR3 is 14 amino acids long. V was cut by 4 bases and J by 4 bases, with 14 bases left in between. Germline V gene data show CDR1 as DFQATT and CDR2 as SNEGSKA (reference sequence). CDR3 bases: TGCAGTGCTAATCGCGGGGGCAGGAATCAGCCCCAGCATTTT. Residues: CSANRGGRNQPQHF.

There are many counts of this clonotype. The chain has TRBV9 and TRBJ2-3; D unclear. The CDR3 sequence is 16 residues long. The germline gives CDR1 SGDLS, CDR2 YYNGEE. V lost 4 bases, J lost 5 bases, and 20 bases lay in between. Here the CDR3 DNA reads TGTGCCAGCAGCCCCCGAGGTGCGTGGAGAGGAGATACGCAGTATTTT. This encodes CASSPRGAWRGDTQYF.